Described below is a single T cell receptor (beta chain) sequence and its context. Antigen unknown. The PCR contained 60 Vbeta and 13 Jbeta primers. Sequencing was performed with immunoSEQ multiplex PCR; in TCRdb, only in-frame clones are kept and a portion is missing. The repertoire holds some 190,000 clones, with 70% to 90% as singletons. The sample is drawn from a study of cytomegalovirus exposure and HLA in healthy donors. In the study overall: A data release that came early held around 85 million unique TCRs from HLA-typed donors.

Study-wide results and limits: Later analysis indicated greater clonal expansion among HLA-associated TCR beta chains than among equally common other chains.

From germline, CDR1 is SGHDT and CDR2 YYEEEE. The CDR3 runs 13 residues. V lost 2 bases and J lost 1, with 7 bases in between. The clonotype was recovered from a young woman in good health and CMV-seronegative. The genes are TRBV5-6 and TRBJ2-7; D possibly corresponds to TRBD2 (5 bases). Sequenced: PBMCs. The CDR3 reads CASSFGSSYEQYF. CDR3 in DNA: TGTGCCAGCAGCTTTGGGAGTTCCTACGAGCAGTACTTC.